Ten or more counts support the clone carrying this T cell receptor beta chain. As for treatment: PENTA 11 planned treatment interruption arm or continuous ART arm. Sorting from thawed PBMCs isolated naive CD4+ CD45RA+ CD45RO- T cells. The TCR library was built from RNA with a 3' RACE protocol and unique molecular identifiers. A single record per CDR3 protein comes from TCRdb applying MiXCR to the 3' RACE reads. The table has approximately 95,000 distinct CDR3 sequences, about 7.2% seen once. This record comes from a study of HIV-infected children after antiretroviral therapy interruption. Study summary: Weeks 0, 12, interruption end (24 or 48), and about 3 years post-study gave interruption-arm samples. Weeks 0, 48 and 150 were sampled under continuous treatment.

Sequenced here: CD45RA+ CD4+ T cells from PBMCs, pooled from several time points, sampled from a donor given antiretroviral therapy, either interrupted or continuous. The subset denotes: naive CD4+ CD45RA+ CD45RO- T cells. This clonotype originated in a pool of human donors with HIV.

The CDR3 nucleotides read TGTGCCACCAGCAGAGATAGTGGGGGGGCACGCCAGCCCCAGCATTTT. Translated, it gives CATSRDSGGARQPQHF. This rearrangement joins TRBV15 to TRBJ1-5, with D possibly being TRBD1 (6 bases). The CDR3 is 16 residues long. The V gene lost 0 bases and the J gene lost 7 bases, with 16 bases spanning the gap. Germline CDR1 LNHNV, CDR2 YYDKDF (reference sequence).